This T cell receptor beta chain was recorded in a study of CD4 T cells in relation to SARS-CoV-2 and coronaviruses. Background on the study: No peptide or an HIV-1 Nef peptide pool served as negative control.

Assay: immunoSEQ multiplex PCR; the TCRdb copy retains only in-frame clones and omits some. The top ten hold 15% to 20% of the sample, which has 26,000 or so clones, roughly 81% seen once. Germline V gene data show CDR1 as LNHDA and CDR2 as SQIVND (reference sequence). The CDR3 consists of 13 residues. Between the trimmed V and J ends, which lost 0 bases and 9 bases, there was a span of 10 bases. A note on this clone: The antigen remains unidentified.

General study points: Monoreactive clones expanded significantly more to SARS-CoV-2 than crossreactive clones did.

The unexposed donors gave CD4+ T cells in about 2011-2019, prior to COVID-19. The cells were cultured for 9 to 11 days before CD4+ T cells were isolated. Cultures held some 2.1 million PBMCs per well with around 9.4 IU/ml IL-2. Fresh IL-2 medium replaced half the medium on days 3 and 7. The chain combines TRBV19 with TRBJ2-3, with D maybe TRBD2 (5 bases). Sample: CD4+ T cells from PBMCs, cultured in vitro. This receptor was taken from a human donor in good health. This CDR3 is CASSIETSGTQYF. In nucleotides, the CDR3 is TGTGCCAGTAGTATAGAAACTAGTGGAACGCAGTATTTT.